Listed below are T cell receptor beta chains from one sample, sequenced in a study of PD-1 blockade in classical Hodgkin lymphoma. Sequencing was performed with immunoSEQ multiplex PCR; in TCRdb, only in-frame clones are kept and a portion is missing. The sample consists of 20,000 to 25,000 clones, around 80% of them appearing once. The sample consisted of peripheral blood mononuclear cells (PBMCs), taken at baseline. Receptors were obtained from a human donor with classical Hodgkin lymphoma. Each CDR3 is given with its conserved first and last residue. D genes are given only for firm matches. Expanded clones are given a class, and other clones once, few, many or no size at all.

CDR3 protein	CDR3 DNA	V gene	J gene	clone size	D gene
CASSAGGGTEAFF	TGTGCCAGCAGCGCAGGGGGCGGCACTGAAGCTTTCTTT	TRBV7-9	TRBJ1-1	few	TRBD1
CASSPVGDWAGELFF	TGTGCCAGCTCACCAGTCGGGGACTGGGCCGGGGAGCTGTTTTTT	TRBV18	TRBJ2-2	NA	NA
CASSLGLAAPFEQYF	TGTGCCAGCAGCTTAGGCCTAGCGGCCCCTTTCGAGCAGTACTTC	TRBV7-6	TRBJ2-7	once	TRBD2
CATAQGALREQFF	TGCGCCACCGCACAGGGGGCATTACGGGAGCAGTTCTTC	TRBV5-1	TRBJ2-1	NA	TRBD1
CASSIRAWAGNTIYF	TGTGCCAGCAGTATCAGGGCTTGGGCTGGAAACACCATATATTTT	TRBV6-5	TRBJ1-3	NA	NA
CASTAPQETQYF	TGTGCCAGCACGGCCCCCCAAGAGACCCAGTACTTC	TRBV6-6	TRBJ2-5	NA	NA
CASSLWGDTEAFF	TGTGCCAGCAGCTTGTGGGGGGACACTGAAGCTTTCTTT	TRBV5-4	TRBJ1-1	NA	NA
CASSEVPRSRVRLFF	TGTGCCAGCAGTGAAGTCCCCCGATCACGGGTGAGACTGTTTTTT	TRBV6-1	TRBJ1-4	NA	NA
CASSPTDTQYF	TGTGCCAGCAGCCCAACAGATACGCAGTATTTT	TRBV7-8	TRBJ2-3	NA	NA
CASSPDRMNTEAFF	TGTGCCAGCAGCCCGGACAGAATGAACACTGAAGCTTTCTTT	TRBV7-9	TRBJ1-1	NA	NA
CAWRGGGDQPQHF	TGTGCCTGGAGGGGGGGTGGCGATCAGCCCCAGCATTTT	TRBV30	TRBJ1-5	NA	NA
CASSLRDQRDTQYF	TGTGCCAGCAGTCTTCGGGACCAGCGCGATACGCAGTATTTT	TRBV27	TRBJ2-3	once	NA
CASRGRTGDNSPLHF	TGTGCCAGCAGGGGAAGGACAGGGGATAATTCACCCCTCCACTTT	TRBV28	TRBJ1-6	few	TRBD1
CASIADRGSSYEQYF	TGTGCCAGCATCGCCGACAGGGGGTCCTCCTACGAGCAGTACTTC	TRBV5-6	TRBJ2-7	NA	TRBD1
CASRRDANSPLHF	TGTGCCAGCAGGCGGGACGCTAATTCACCCCTCCACTTT	TRBV5-5	TRBJ1-6	NA	NA
CASSAVGTVNEKLFF	TGTGCCAGCAGCGCTGTAGGGACAGTGAATGAAAAACTGTTTTTT	TRBV6-5	TRBJ1-4	NA	TRBD1
CASSFSRNYGYTF	TGTGCCAGCAGTTTTTCCCGGAACTATGGCTACACCTTC	TRBV27	TRBJ1-2	few	NA
CASSPGQGANYGYTF	TGTGCCAGCTCACCGGGACAGGGGGCCAACTATGGCTACACCTTC	TRBV18	TRBJ1-2	NA	TRBD1
CASTVSGVNQPQHF	TGTGCCAGCACCGTCTCAGGGGTCAATCAGCCCCAGCATTTT	TRBV6-1	TRBJ1-5	NA	NA
CASSGSLNSGNTIYF	TGTGCCAGCAGCGGGTCTCTAAACTCTGGAAACACCATATATTTT	TRBV14	TRBJ1-3	NA	NA
CASRATGVLGKYGANVLTF	TGTGCCAGTAGGGCGACAGGGGTCCTCGGAAAGTATGGGGCCAACGTCCTGACTTTC	TRBV19	TRBJ2-6	NA	TRBD1
CASSWTRTDTQYF	TGTGCCAGCAGTTGGACTAGAACAGATACGCAGTATTTT	TRBV27	TRBJ2-3	NA	TRBD2